The rows below give T cell receptor beta chains drawn from one sample of a study of T-cell reconstitution after alpha-beta-depleted transplantation in children. MiXCR, run by TCRdb on the PCR reads, gives a single entry per CDR3 protein. The sample has about 610,000 distinct CDR3 sequences, about 11% seen once. The material was PBMCs from the stem cell graft donor, obtained from the stem cell graft. The source is a human donor who donated a stem cell graft to a child with acute myeloid leukemia. Each CDR3 is given with its conserved first and last residue. A D gene is named only where the DNA matches it firmly.

D gene	V gene	CDR3 protein
NA	TRBV20-1	CSARRDSLYEQYF
NA	TRBV20-1	CSARVDSSIEETQYF
NA	TRBV29-1	CSVVPSEAFF
NA	TRBV15	CATSRESGNQETQYF
NA	TRBV20-1	CSARDPRHATDTQYF
NA	TRBV6-5	CASSYSGAGNEKLFF
NA	TRBV19	CASSLRERGEQFF
NA	TRBV2	CASSGGINRRETQYF
TRBD1	TRBV7-2	CASGTGTENFREQYF
TRBD2	TRBV5-1	CASSLVVAGEAPTDTQYF
TRBD1	TRBV6-2/TRBV6-3	CASSAGQGGTTTNEQFF
NA	TRBV5-1	CASSLSGPTDTQYF
NA	TRBV28	CASSAGGAYGYTF
TRBD2	TRBV5-1	CASSAGLAGAYNEQFF
NA	TRBV5-1	CASSLASAGGGETQYF
NA	TRBV20-1	CSVIETGLNQPQHF
NA	TRBV29-1	CSVVMAGTQYF
NA	TRBV19	CASGKSKAYEQYF
TRBD1	TRBV27	CASSADRGLYGYTF
NA	TRBV20-1	CSAWAAEAFF
NA	TRBV30	CAWKGGLNYEQYF
TRBD1	TRBV25-1	CASSNRGPNTGELFF
NA	TRBV7-6	CASSLAGRYRELFF
TRBD2	TRBV9	CASSVDERGYEQYF
TRBD2	TRBV29-1	CSVIQLAGATGELFF
NA	TRBV28	CASSSKAAGANVLTF
NA	TRBV12-3/TRBV12-4	CASSLGTGLSSYEQYF
NA	TRBV20-1	CSALTSSYNEQFF
NA	TRBV7-9	CASSGSYGSTDTQYF
TRBD1	TRBV9	CASSVGDREYEQYF
TRBD2	TRBV7-2	CASSFQTSRVGVEQFF
TRBD1	TRBV5-1	CASSLEGAGTPNSGNTIYF
TRBD1	TRBV20-1	CSASPTGASADTQYF
TRBD1	TRBV27	CASSLGPGGARSDTEAFF
TRBD2	TRBV13	CASSLPTSGVKETQYF
TRBD1	TRBV7-9	CASSGQVYEQYF
TRBD1	TRBV15	CATSRGRDSSYEQYF
TRBD2	TRBV6-4	CASSDSTSGPYNEQFF
NA	TRBV15	CATSAGTRNTGELFF
NA	TRBV5-6	CASRQGLPIAEASF
TRBD2	TRBV6-1	CASSPRGSGRTMGVRGQYF
TRBD1	TRBV7-9	CASSAGTGNEKLFF
NA	TRBV10-3	CAISMGPSYEQYF
TRBD2	TRBV3-1	CASSQLAGVRNEQFF
TRBD1	TRBV6-2/TRBV6-3	CASSSPGRQGPDNEQFF
NA	TRBV28	CASTQATQPQHF
TRBD1	TRBV15	CATSIGNRGRRETQYF
NA	TRBV14	CASSQVVGGSEQFF
NA	TRBV20-1	CSARDHRDYGYTF
NA	TRBV28	CASSLGGSKSYNEQFF
NA	TRBV6-2/TRBV6-3	CASRGLTGELFF
NA	TRBV4-2	CASSQDGSGAGQGTDTQYF
NA	TRBV20-1	CSARVRQQVETQYF
TRBD2	TRBV6-1	CASSLYSSGRAHEQFF
NA	TRBV12-3/TRBV12-4	CASRLRVETQYF
TRBD2	TRBV6-1	CARYRAGLAVLTDTQYF